The 12 T cell receptor beta chains listed next were all sequenced from one sample in a study of a mutant IDH1 vaccine in newly diagnosed glioma. Time point reported: baseline, week 1 (first vaccination visit). Stated treatment: pre-vaccination baseline after standard-of-care therapy. The protocol was immunoSEQ multiplex PCR, while the TCRdb copy is restricted to in-frame clones and leaves out a portion. The table includes tens of thousands of clones, approximately 83% detected once. The sample in question was PBMCs, obtained from a glioma patient treated with radiotherapy, temozolomide or both. The receptors originated from a woman between 45 and 65 years old with glioma.

The chain is built from TRBV30 and TRBJ1-2; TRBD1 might be the D (5 bases). V was pared by 5 bases and J by 3 bases, with 10 bases between. CDR1 and CDR2 (germline): GTSNPN, SVGIG (reference sequence). This CDR3 contains 12 residues. The CDR3 reads CAWAKGYYGYTF. The CDR3 DNA is TGTGCCTGGGCCAAGGGGTACTATGGCTACACCTTC. Full variable domain (outside the CDR3, taken from reference TRBV30 and TRBJ1-2): SQTIHQWPATLVQPVGSPLSLECTVEGTSNPNLYWYRQAAGRGLQLLFYSVGIGQISSEVPQNLSASRPQDRQFILSSKKLLLSDSGFYLCAWAKGYYGYTFGSGTRLTVV.

By sample fraction, this clone is medium-sized (0.01 to 0.1%). The chain uses TRBV4-2 and TRBJ1-5; D gene unclear. V was cut by 3 bases and J by 4 bases, with 4 bases left in between. Germline assignment: CDR1 LGHNA and CDR2 YNFKEQ. The CDR3 totals 12 residues. The CDR3 here is CASSQGNQPQHF. DNA of the CDR3: TGTGCCAGCAGCCAGGGAAATCAGCCCCAGCATTTT.

The chain employs TRBV7-9 and TRBJ1-4, with D maybe TRBD1 (5 bases). This CDR3 is 14 amino acids long. Germline V gene lookup returns CDR1 SEHNR and CDR2 FQNEAQ (reference sequence). V dropped 3 bases and J dropped 8 bases, with 13 bases sitting between them. CDR3 protein: CASSFSPKGEKLFF. The CDR3 nucleotides read TGTGCCAGCAGCTTCAGCCCTAAGGGGGAAAAACTGTTTTTT.

The gene calls are TRBV10-2 and TRBJ2-2; 12 bases fit TRBD2. V gave up 5 bases and J gave up 4 bases; unmatched junction bases: 8. From germline, CDR1 is WSHSY and CDR2 SAAADI. This CDR3 is 17 amino acids long. The CDR3 DNA reads TGCGCCAGCAGTCCCGCTAGCGGGGGGGCGGCCACCGGGGAGCTGTTTTTT. Translated: CASSPASGGAATGELFF.

The chain is built from TRBV30 and TRBJ1-6, with D unresolved. Germline CDR1 and CDR2: GTSNPN and SVGIG (reference sequence). The V end lost 5 bases, the J end lost 3 bases, and 8 bases lay between the germline ends. The CDR3 length is 13 residues. The chain's CDR3 is CAWGGNYNSPLHF. CDR3 nucleotide sequence: TGTGCCTGGGGAGGGAACTATAATTCACCCCTCCACTTT.

This clone was recorded only once. The chain is built from TRBV7-9 and TRBJ1-2; the D gene is possibly TRBD1 (5 bases). The CDR3 consists of 12 residues. The V and J ends lost 9 bases and 8 bases respectively, with 16 bases between them. CDR1 SEHNR and CDR2 FQNEAQ come from the germline V gene (reference sequence). The CDR3 spells CASTREGWGYTF. The CDR3 DNA reads as TGTGCCAGTACCAGGGAGGGTTGGGGCTACACCTTC.

In DNA form, the CDR3 reads TGTGCCAGCAGCCCGACTGCGGGGTATGGCTACACCTTC. Translated: CASSPTAGYGYTF. This rearrangement joins TRBV7-2 to TRBJ1-2, with D unclear. Trimming cost V 5 bases and J 5 bases, with 12 bases left between them. The germline CDR1 and CDR2 sequences are SGHTA and FQGNSA. CDR3 length: 13 amino acids.

V is TRBV11-2 and J is TRBJ1-1; D gene unclear. In germline, CDR1 is SGHAT, CDR2 FQNNGV. The CDR3 contains 13 residues. V was pared by 3 bases and J by 1 base, with 6 bases between. The CDR3 here is CASSFSENTEAFF. The CDR3 DNA follows: TGTGCCAGCAGCTTTTCCGAGAACACTGAAGCTTTCTTT.

The rearrangement joins TRBV27 to TRBJ2-7; 8 bases are shared with TRBD1. The length of the CDR3 is 14 residues. J lost 2 bases, V lost 5 bases, and 5 bases had no gene match. Germline loops: CDR1 MNHEY, CDR2 SMNVEV (reference sequence). For the CDR3, the DNA is TGTGCCAGCAGTCCCGGGGACAGGCCCTACGAGCAGTACTTC. Its translation is CASSPGDRPYEQYF.

The chain couples TRBV6-5 to TRBJ2-1, with TRBD1 matching 11 bases. The CDR3 consists of 15 residues. CDR1 MNHEY and CDR2 SVGAGI come from the germline V gene. V was pared by 6 bases and J by 7 bases, with 8 bases of the junction left unmatched. The CDR3 DNA reads TGTGCCAGCAGCCGGGACAGGGGGGGGTCGAATGAGCAGTTCTTC. This codes for CASSRDRGGSNEQFF.

This clone showed up just a few times. V gene TRBV27 combines with J gene TRBJ1-2; D unclear. Germline CDR1 and CDR2: MNHEY and SMNVEV (reference sequence). The CDR3 consists of 13 residues. V lost 3 bases and J 1 base, leaving 6 bases between the germline ends. The CDR3 DNA reads as TGTGCCAGCAGTTTCGGGGTTAACTATGGCTACACCTTC. Its protein is CASSFGVNYGYTF.

This sequence joins TRBV5-1 and TRBJ2-7; 7 bases agree with TRBD2. Germline V gene data show CDR1 as SGHRS and CDR2 as YFSETQ. V lost 2 bases and J lost 5; bases outside the gene matches: 13. The CDR3 loop spans 16 amino acids. The CDR3 bases are TGCGCCAGCAGCTTAGCGTTGGGGGGGTCCAACCACGAGCAGTACTTC. This codes for CASSLALGGSNHEQYF.